Presented here are 15 T cell receptor beta chains from one specimen sequenced in a study of technical replicates of blood from several donors (dated by TCRdb to about 2017). The method was the immunoSEQ multiplex PCR assay. TCRdb retrieved this table from immuneACCESS and kept in-frame rearrangements only. Not all clones are present; in checked studies, unresolved V genes account for under half, and no reason is known for the remainder. In all, the sample holds around 76,000 clones, and 98% of those were seen once. 0.2% to 0.25% of the sample goes to the ten largest clones. Sequenced material: T cells isolated from PBMCs. These receptors originate from a human donor in good health.

This clone was detected once. The chain is built from TRBV27 and TRBJ2-7; D not resolved. CDR3 size: 12 residues. Trimming took off 5 bases at V and 6 bases at J, with 11 bases between the two ends. The germline gives CDR1 MNHEY, CDR2 SMNVEV (reference sequence). This CDR3 is CASSQGASEQYF. The CDR3 region has the DNA TGTGCCAGCAGTCAAGGTGCTAGCGAGCAGTACTTC.

The chain uses TRBV5-6 and TRBJ2-1; TRBD2 matches 12 bases. Germline CDR1 SGHDT, CDR2 YYEEEE. The CDR3 is 14 residues long. V was pared by 4 bases and J by 9 bases, with 5 bases of the junction left unmatched. In DNA, the CDR3 is TGTGCCAGCAGCGTGGGACTAGCGGGCGGTGAGCAGTTCTTC. Protein sequence: CASSVGLAGGEQFF.

The rearrangement joins TRBV7-8 to TRBJ1-2; tentatively, D is TRBD1 (6 bases). Germline V gives CDR1 SGHVS, CDR2 FQNEAQ. Trimming stripped 0 bases from V and 5 bases from J, with 13 bases between. The CDR3 is 15 residues long. For the CDR3, the DNA is TGTGCCAGCAGCTTAGCGCAACCAGGGGATTATGGCTACACCTTC. This gives the protein CASSLAQPGDYGYTF.

The chain recombines TRBV29-1 with TRBJ2-6; no firm D call. V lost 5 bases and J lost 0, with 2 bases in between. The CDR3 is 12 residues long. Germline CDR1 and CDR2: SQVTM and ANQGSEA. Here the CDR3 reads CSVYSGANVLTF. The CDR3 coding sequence is TGCAGCGTTTACTCTGGGGCCAACGTCCTGACTTTC. Full variable domain (outside the CDR3, taken from reference TRBV29-1 and TRBJ2-6): SAVISQKPSRDICQRGTSLTIQCQVDSQVTMMFWYRQQPGQSLTLIATANQGSEATYESGFVIDKFPISRPNLTFSTLTVSNMSPEDSSIYLCSVYSGANVLTFGAGSRLTVL.

The genes are TRBV5-1 and TRBJ2-7, with D tentatively TRBD2 (7 bases). CDR3 length: 14 amino acids. Germline V CDR1 and CDR2: SGHRS, YFSETQ. Trimming cost V 7 bases and J 4 bases, with 18 bases left between them. The DNA for the CDR3 is TGCGCCAGCTCCGGAACACAGGGAGGGTACGAGCAGTACTTC. Encoded protein: CASSGTQGGYEQYF.

V gene TRBV28 combines with J gene TRBJ2-7; 10 nucleotides agree with TRBD1. Germline V gene lookup returns CDR1 MDHEN and CDR2 SYDVKM. This CDR3 comprises 15 residues. The junction had 6 bases not matched to a gene; V was cut back by 5 bases and J by 2 bases. The CDR3 is CASSPDRGPAYEQYF. CDR3 in DNA: TGTGCCAGCAGTCCAGACAGGGGGCCAGCCTACGAGCAGTACTTC.

This chain links TRBV7-9 with TRBJ1-2; 8 nucleotides align to TRBD1. The CDR3 length is 16 residues. The trim removed 4 bases at V and 5 bases at J, leaving 12 bases unmatched. CDR1 and CDR2 (germline): SEHNR, FQNEAQ (reference sequence). CDR3 sequence reads: CASSSPGQARGYGYTF. CDR3 coding DNA: TGTGCCAGCAGCTCCCCGGGACAGGCTAGGGGATATGGCTACACCTTC.

The rearrangement links TRBV28 to TRBJ1-5; D is possibly TRBD1 (5 bases). CDR1 is MDHEN, CDR2 SYDVKM, per germline. The CDR3 length is 14 residues. V dropped 4 bases and J dropped 9 bases, with 16 bases sitting between them. The CDR3 DNA sequence: TGTGCCAGCAGTTCCGCGGAGGGGCTAAGGCCCCAGCATTTT. It specifies CASSSAEGLRPQHF.

The V gene is TRBV6-5, the J gene TRBJ1-1; D not resolved. The ends were cut back, 2 bases at V and 7 bases at J, with 8 bases in the middle. There are 12 residues in the CDR3. Germline V gene sequence: CDR1 MNHEY, CDR2 SVGAGI. The CDR3 nucleotides are TGTGCCAGCAGTTACGGAGCTCGTGAAGCTTTCTTT. Translated: CASSYGAREAFF.

The CDR3 bases are TGTGCCAGCAGCCCCCCGGGACTCTGGGCCGAGCAGTACTTC. As protein: CASSPPGLWAEQYF. The chain recombines TRBV11-2 with TRBJ2-7, with D tentatively TRBD2 (6 bases). This CDR3 has 14 residues. Germline CDR1 reads SGHAT; CDR2 reads FQNNGV. Trimming left V 5 bases short and J 6 bases short, with 17 bases between. The whole variable domain, remainder taken from reference TRBV11-2 and TRBJ2-7, is EAGVAQSPRYKIIEKRQSVAFWCNPISGHATLYWYQQILGQGPKLLIQFQNNGVVDDSQLPKDRFSAERLKGVDSTLKIQPAKLEDSAVYLCASSPPGLWAEQYFGPGTRLTVT.

This sequence joins TRBV19 and TRBJ2-3; D is perhaps TRBD1 (6 bases). With 5 bases removed from V and 0 bases from J, the gap between germline ends came to 12 bases. The CDR3 runs 15 residues. CDR1 and CDR2 (germline): LNHDA, SQIVND (reference sequence). CDR3 sequence: CASSVQGTSTDTQYF. For the CDR3, the DNA is TGTGCCAGTAGTGTACAGGGTACGAGCACAGATACGCAGTATTTT.

This sequence joins TRBV5-1 and TRBJ1-3; D unresolved. The V end lost 5 bases, the J end lost 3 bases, and 9 bases lay between the germline ends. The germline V gene encodes CDR1 SGHRS and CDR2 YFSETQ. CDR3 size: 13 residues. In DNA form, the CDR3 reads TGCGCCAGCAGAGAGGGTGATGGAAACACCATATATTTT. It is translated as CASREGDGNTIYF.

The chain is built from TRBV6-5 and TRBJ2-1; TRBD2 matches at 9 bases. The CDR3 totals 15 residues. Trimming at V came to 4 bases and at J to 4 bases, leaving 5 bases not matched to a gene. Germline-derived CDR1 and CDR2 are MNHEY and SVGAGI. In nucleotides, the CDR3 is TGTGCCAGCAGTTCCCTTCTAGCGGGATACAATGAGCAGTTCTTC. Residues: CASSSLLAGYNEQFF.

The rearrangement uses TRBV27 and TRBJ2-7; D call uncertain. This CDR3 contains 13 residues. V dropped 5 bases and J dropped 2 bases, with 10 bases sitting between them. CDR1 and CDR2 (germline): MNHEY, SMNVEV (reference sequence). The CDR3 reads CASSLPETYEQYF. CDR3 sequence (DNA): TGTGCCAGCAGTCTTCCAGAAACCTACGAGCAGTACTTC.

The chain links TRBV7-2 to TRBJ1-2; TRBD1 aligns across 9 bases. CDR1 SGHTA and CDR2 FQGNSA come from the germline V gene. Trimming removed 5 bases from V and 3 bases from J; junction bases left unmatched: 10. The CDR3 consists of 16 residues. CDR3 in DNA: TGTGCCAGCAGCCGTAATACAGGGGGCGCCCACTATGGCTACACCTTC. It specifies CASSRNTGGAHYGYTF.